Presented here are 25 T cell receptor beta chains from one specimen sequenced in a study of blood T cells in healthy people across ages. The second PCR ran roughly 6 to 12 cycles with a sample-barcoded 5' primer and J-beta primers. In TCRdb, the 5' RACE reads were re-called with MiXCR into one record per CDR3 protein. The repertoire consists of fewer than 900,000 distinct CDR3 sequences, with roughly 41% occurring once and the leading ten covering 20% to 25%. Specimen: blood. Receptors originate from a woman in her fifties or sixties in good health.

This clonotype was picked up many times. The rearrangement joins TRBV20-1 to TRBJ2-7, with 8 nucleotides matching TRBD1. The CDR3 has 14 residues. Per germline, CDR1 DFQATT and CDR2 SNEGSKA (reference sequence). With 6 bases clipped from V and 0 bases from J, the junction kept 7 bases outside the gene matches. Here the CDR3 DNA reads TGCAGTGCAGCCGCCAGGGGGCTCTCCTACGAGCAGTACTTC. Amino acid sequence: CSAAARGLSYEQYF.

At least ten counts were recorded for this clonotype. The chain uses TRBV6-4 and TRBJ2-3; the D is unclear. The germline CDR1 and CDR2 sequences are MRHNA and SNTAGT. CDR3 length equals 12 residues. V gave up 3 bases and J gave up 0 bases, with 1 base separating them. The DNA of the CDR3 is TGTGCCAGCAGTGAGAGCACAGATACGCAGTATTTT. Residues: CASSESTDTQYF.

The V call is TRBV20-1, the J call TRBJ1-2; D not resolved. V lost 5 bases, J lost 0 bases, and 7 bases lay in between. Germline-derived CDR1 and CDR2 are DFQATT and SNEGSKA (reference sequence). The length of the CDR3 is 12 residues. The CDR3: CSAVRANYGYTF. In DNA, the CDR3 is TGCAGTGCTGTTAGGGCTAACTATGGCTACACCTTC.

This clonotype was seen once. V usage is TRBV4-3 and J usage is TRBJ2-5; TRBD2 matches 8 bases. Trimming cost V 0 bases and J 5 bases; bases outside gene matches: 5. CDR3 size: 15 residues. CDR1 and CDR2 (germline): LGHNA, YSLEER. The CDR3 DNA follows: TGCGCCAGCAGCCAAGACGAAGTAGCGGGGGAGACCCAGTACTTC. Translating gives CASSQDEVAGETQYF.

The CDR3 sequence is CSVEGQGISEQYF. The DNA of the CDR3 is TGCAGCGTTGAGGGACAGGGAATCAGCGAGCAGTACTTC. The chain combines TRBV29-1 with TRBJ2-7, with 9 bases fitting TRBD1. J gave up 6 bases and V 3 bases, and 6 bases lay outside the gene matches. The CDR3 has 13 amino acids. Germline CDR1 and CDR2: SQVTM and ANQGSEA.

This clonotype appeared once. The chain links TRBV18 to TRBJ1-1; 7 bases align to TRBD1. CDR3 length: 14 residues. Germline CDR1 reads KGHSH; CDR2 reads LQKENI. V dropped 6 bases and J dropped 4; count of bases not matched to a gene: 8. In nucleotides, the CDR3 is TGTGCCAGCTCCCCGACAGGGTATTTCACTGAAGCTTTCTTT. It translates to CASSPTGYFTEAFF.

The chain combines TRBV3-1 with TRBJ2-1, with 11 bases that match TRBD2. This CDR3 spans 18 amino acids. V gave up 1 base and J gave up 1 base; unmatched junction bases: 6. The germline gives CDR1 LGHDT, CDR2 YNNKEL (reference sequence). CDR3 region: CASSQATSGKGSYNEQFF. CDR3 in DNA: TGTGCCAGCAGCCAAGCGACTAGCGGGAAGGGGTCCTACAATGAGCAGTTCTTC.

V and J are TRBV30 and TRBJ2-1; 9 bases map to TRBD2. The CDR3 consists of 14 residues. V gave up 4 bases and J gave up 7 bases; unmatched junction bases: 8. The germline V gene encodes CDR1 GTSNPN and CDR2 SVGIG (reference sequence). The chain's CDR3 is CAWTLIAGANEQFF. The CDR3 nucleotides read TGTGCCTGGACTCTTATAGCGGGAGCTAATGAGCAGTTCTTC. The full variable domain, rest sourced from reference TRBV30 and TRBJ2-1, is SQTIHQWPATLVQPVGSPLSLECTVEGTSNPNLYWYRQAAGRGLQLLFYSVGIGQISSEVPQNLSASRPQDRQFILSSKKLLLSDSGFYLCAWTLIAGANEQFFGPGTRLTVL.

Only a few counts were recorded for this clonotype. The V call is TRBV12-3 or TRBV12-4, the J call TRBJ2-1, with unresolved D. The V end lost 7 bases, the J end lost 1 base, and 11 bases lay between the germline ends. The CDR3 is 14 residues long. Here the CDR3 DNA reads TGTGCCAGCAACCCCCAGGAGTCCTACAATGAGCAGTTCTTC. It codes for CASNPQESYNEQFF.

DNA of the CDR3: TGTGCCAGCAGCCTTTATCTCGAGCAGTTCTTC. Its protein is CASSLYLEQFF. This chain joins TRBV25-1 and TRBJ2-1; D is ambiguous. Germline V gene sequence: CDR1 MGHDK, CDR2 SYGVNS. Between the trimmed V and J ends, which lost 6 bases and 10 bases, there was a span of 10 bases. The CDR3 runs 11 residues.

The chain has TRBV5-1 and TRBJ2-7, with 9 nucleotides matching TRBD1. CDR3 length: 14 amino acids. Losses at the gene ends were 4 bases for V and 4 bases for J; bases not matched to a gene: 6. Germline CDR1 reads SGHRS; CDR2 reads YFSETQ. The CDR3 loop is CASSGGDRAYEQYF. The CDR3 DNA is TGCGCCAGCAGCGGCGGGGACAGGGCGTACGAGCAGTACTTC.

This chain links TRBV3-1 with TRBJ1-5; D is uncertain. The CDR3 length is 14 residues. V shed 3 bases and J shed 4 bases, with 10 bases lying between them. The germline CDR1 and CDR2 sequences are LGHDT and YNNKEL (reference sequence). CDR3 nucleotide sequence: TGTGCCAGCAGCCAGGCTTTGGATAATCAGCCCCAGCATTTT. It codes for CASSQALDNQPQHF. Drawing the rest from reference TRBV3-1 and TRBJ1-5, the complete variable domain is DTAVSQTPKYLVTQMGNDKSIKCEQNLGHDTMYWYKQDSKKFLKIMFSYNNKELIINETVPNRFSPKSPDKAHLNLHINSLELGDSAVYFCASSQALDNQPQHFGDGTRLSIL.

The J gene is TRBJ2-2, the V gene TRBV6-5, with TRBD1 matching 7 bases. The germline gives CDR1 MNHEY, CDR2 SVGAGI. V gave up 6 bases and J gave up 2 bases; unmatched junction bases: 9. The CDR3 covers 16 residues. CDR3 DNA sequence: TGTGCCAGCAGCCTGCCGACAGGGCTAAACACCGGGGAGCTGTTTTTT. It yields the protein CASSLPTGLNTGELFF.

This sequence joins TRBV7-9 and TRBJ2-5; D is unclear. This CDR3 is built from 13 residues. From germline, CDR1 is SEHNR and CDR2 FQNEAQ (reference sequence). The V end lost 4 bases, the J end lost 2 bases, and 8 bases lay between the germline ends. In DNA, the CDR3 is TGTGCCAGCAGCTGGCCGAGGCAAGAGACCCAGTACTTC. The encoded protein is CASSWPRQETQYF.

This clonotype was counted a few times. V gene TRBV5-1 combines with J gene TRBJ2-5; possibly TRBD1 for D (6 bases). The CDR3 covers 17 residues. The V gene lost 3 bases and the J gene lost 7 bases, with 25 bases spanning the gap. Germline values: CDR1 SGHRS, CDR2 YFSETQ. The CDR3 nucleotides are TGCGCCAGCAGCTCACAGGGCATCACTAGGATAGAAGGGACCCAGTACTTC. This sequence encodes CASSSQGITRIEGTQYF. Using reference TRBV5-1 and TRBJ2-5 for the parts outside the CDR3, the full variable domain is KAGVTQTPRYLIKTRGQQVTLSCSPISGHRSVSWYQQTPGQGLQFLFEYFSETQRNKGNFPGRFSGRQFSNSRSEMNVSTLELGDSALYLCASSSQGITRIEGTQYFGPGTRLLVL.

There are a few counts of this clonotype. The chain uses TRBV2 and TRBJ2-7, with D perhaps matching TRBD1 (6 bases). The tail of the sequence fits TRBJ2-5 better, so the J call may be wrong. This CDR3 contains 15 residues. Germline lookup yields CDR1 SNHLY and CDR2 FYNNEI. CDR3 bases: TGTGCCAGCAGTGAACGGGGCAGGGGAGACGAGACCCAGTACTTC. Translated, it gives CASSERGRGDETQYF.

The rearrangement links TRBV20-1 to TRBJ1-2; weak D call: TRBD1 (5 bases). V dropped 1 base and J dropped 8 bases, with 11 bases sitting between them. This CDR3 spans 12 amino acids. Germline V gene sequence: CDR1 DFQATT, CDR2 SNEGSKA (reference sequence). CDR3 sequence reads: CSARGVGPGYTF. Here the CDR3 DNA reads TGCAGTGCTAGAGGGGTGGGGCCCGGCTACACCTTC.

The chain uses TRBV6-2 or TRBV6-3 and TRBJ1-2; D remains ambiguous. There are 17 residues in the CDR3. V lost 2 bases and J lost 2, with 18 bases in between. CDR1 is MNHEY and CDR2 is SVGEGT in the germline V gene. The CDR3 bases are TGTGCCAGCAGTTACGGATCATCCAGCCCTACCAACTATGGCTACACCTTC. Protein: CASSYGSSSPTNYGYTF.

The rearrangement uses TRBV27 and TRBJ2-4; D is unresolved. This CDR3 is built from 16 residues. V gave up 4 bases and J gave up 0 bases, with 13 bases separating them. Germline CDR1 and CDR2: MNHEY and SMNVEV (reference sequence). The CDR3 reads CASSSSTRGAKNIQYF. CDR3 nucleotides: TGTGCCAGCAGTTCAAGCACCCGAGGAGCCAAAAACATTCAGTACTTC.

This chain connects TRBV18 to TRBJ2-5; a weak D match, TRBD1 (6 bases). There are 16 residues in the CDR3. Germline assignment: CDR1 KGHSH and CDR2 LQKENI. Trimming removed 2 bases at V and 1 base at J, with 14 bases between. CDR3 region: CASSPLTGPFQETQYF. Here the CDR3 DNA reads TGTGCCAGCTCACCATTAACAGGGCCGTTCCAAGAGACCCAGTACTTC.

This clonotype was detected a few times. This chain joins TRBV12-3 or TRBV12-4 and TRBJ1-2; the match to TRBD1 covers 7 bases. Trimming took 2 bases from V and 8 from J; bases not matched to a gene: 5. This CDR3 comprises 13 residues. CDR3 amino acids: CASSLPTGSGYTF. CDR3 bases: TGTGCCAGCAGTTTACCGACAGGGAGCGGCTACACCTTC.

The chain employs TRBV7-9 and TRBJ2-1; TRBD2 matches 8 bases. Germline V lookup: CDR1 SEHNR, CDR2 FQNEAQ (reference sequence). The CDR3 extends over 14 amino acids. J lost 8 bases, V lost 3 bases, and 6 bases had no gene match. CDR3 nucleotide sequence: TGTGCCAGCAGCTTTGGCGGGGGGACTGATGAGCAGTTCTTC. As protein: CASSFGGGTDEQFF.

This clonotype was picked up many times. Here the CDR3 DNA reads TGTGCCATCAGTGTCGGGACTAGCGGGGGATCCTACAATGAGCAGTTCTTC. Its protein product is CAISVGTSGGSYNEQFF. This chain connects TRBV10-3 to TRBJ2-1; 14 bases map to TRBD2. Germline loops: CDR1 ENHRY, CDR2 SYGVKD. This CDR3 region has 17 residues. J was trimmed by 1 base and V by 4 bases; bases with no gene match: 3.

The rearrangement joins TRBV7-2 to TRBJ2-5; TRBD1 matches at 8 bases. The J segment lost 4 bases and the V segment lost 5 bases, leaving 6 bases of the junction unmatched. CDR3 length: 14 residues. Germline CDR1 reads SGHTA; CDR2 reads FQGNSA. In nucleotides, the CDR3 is TGTGCCAGCAGCCTCCAGACAGGGGCAGAGACCCAGTACTTC. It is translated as CASSLQTGAETQYF.

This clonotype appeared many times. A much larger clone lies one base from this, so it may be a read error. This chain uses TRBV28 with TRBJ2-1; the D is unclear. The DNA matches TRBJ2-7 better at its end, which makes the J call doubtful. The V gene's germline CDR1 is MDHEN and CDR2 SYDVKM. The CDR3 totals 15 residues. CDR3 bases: TGTGCCAGCAGTTTCAGTGGGTTCTCCTACAATGAGCAGTACTTC. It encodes CASSFSGFSYNEQYF.